The source of this T cell receptor (beta chain) is a study of T cell responses to AZD1222 COVID-19 vaccine (dated by TCRdb to about 2021). Broadly, across the study: A total of approximately 240 trial participants underwent TCR sequencing, of whom some 210 received two doses of AZD1222 and some 25 received two doses of the MenACWY control vaccine. Trial participants were enrolled by age into 18-55, 56-69 and 70-plus year subgroups, with around 150, 28 and 57 TCR-sequenced participants respectively. Study-wide findings and limitations: Only five to seven AZD1222 recipients were SARS-CoV-2 seropositive at baseline, limiting conclusions about previously exposed vaccinees. Nearly half of unique spike-specific TCRs reportedly recognized epitopes outside regions mutated in the B.1.351 and B.1.1.7 variants. No day 14 peak-response samples were available, so repertoires were characterized only after the peak T cell response. A significant rise in spike-specific TCR breadth and depth was observed after two AZD1222 doses relative to day 0 and relative to MenACWY recipients. The 56-69-year group was small, and its depth increase did not reach significance, likely because of low power. Most participants were white British and females outnumbered males, and the authors suggested that clonal diversity may have been underestimated. The whole spike protein was spanned by vaccine-associated CD4 TCRs, and dominant responses were seen in regions 160-218 and 743-854.

The germline V gene supplies CDR1 MGHRA and CDR2 YSYEKL. V is pared back by 2 bases and J by 1 base, with 11 bases lying between the germline termini. The CDR3 runs 15 amino acids, cysteine and phenylalanine included. The DNA shown is the 45-base CDR3, in frame from base 1. For this clone: The antigen it recognizes is unknown. Base qualities were left out, and no much larger clone turns up one base away.

Per the publication, the time point label means: about 28 days (+/-7) after the second vaccine dose. AZD1222 recipients whose second dose came at about 4 weeks and those whose second dose came at about 12 weeks were combined into one group, since spike-specific TCR depth and breadth did not differ between the two schedules. Samples from vaccinated people were obtained from the UK trials COV001 and COV002, which included a single-blind randomized controlled phase 2/3 trial of AZD1222 (ChAdOx1 nCoV-19) in healthy adults. For TCRbeta chain sequencing, PBMC samples were collected from trial participants at day 0 and at day 28 after the second dose. The CDR3 regions of human TCRbeta chains were subjected to immunosequencing. In the source study's methods: Repertoire TCRs were checked for matches against a reference library of SARS-CoV-2-specific TCRs that had been generated using the MIRA antigen-specificity platform. Breadth was defined as the fraction of unique TCRs that were SARS-CoV-2-associated, and depth was defined as the fraction of total T cells that were SARS-CoV-2-associated. Using the MIRA data, each spike-specific TCR was assigned both to the spike region to which the TCR was reactive and to a CD4 or CD8 class. Log10-transformed breadth and depth values were compared by one-way ANOVA with Sidak's multiple comparisons tests. In TCRdb, the immuneACCESS table is reduced to in-frame sequences with V and J assigned. These tables do not hold every clone; where another copy was compared, an unresolved V gene accounts for under half, and the others remain unexplained. D and trimming were read from the DNA, whereas the V and J calls and clone size are those reported in that table. The table for this sample lists 110,000 or so clones; roughly 87% of them were counted only once. The ten top clones hold 40% to 55% of the sample.

The chain joins TRBV4-1 to TRBJ1-1; tentative D gene TRBD1, with 5 bases matching. The sequence was collected from an adult who received the AZD1222 COVID-19 vaccine. The sample was peripheral blood, taken 28 days after the second AZD1222 dose. The encoded CDR3 is CASSQQGLANTEAFF. The bases read TGCGCCAGCAGCCAACAGGGTTTGGCGAACACTGAAGCTTTCTTT.